The T cell receptor beta chain under discussion was sequenced for a study of blood T cells in healthy people across ages. It was with a sample-barcoded 5' primer and a J-beta primer mix that a second PCR of roughly 7 to 12 cycles was run. TCRdb independently ran MiXCR on the 5' RACE reads; one entry per CDR3 protein. The sample carries hundreds of thousands of distinct CDR3 sequences, about three fifths recorded once. With 4 bases removed from V and 3 bases from J, the gap between germline ends came to 15 bases. This CDR3 is 15 amino acids long. This clonotype originated in a man in his thirties or forties in good health. This chain uses TRBV12-3 or TRBV12-4 with TRBJ1-2; D not certain. Sequenced sample: blood. In DNA form, the CDR3 reads TGTGCCAGCAGTTCCCCCGGGCCGGGATACTATGGCTACACCTTC. This sequence encodes CASSSPGPGYYGYTF.